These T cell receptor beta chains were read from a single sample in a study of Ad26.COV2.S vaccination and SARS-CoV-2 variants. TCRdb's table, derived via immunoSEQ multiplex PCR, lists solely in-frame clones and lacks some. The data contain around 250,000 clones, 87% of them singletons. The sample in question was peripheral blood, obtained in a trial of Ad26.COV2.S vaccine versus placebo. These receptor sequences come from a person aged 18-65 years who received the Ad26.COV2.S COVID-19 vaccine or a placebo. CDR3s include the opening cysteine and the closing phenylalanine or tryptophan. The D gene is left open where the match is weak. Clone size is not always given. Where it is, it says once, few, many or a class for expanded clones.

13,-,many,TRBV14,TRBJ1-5,TGTGCCAGCAGCCAAGATTTACATCAGCCCCAGCATTTT,CASSQDLHQPQHF
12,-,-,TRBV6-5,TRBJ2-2,TGTGCCAGCAGTTACGGGGGCGGGGAGCTGTTTTTT,CASSYGGGELFF
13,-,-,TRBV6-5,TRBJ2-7,TGTGCCAGCAGCCCCGGACGGCATGGGAAGCAGTACTTC,CASSPGRHGKQYF
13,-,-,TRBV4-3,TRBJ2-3,TGCGCCAGCAGCCCACTAGGTGTAGATACGCAGTATTTT,CASSPLGVDTQYF
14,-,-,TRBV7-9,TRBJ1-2,TGTGCCAGCAGCTTAGCGGCGGTCCCCTATGGCTACACCTTC,CASSLAAVPYGYTF
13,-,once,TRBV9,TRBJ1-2,TGTGCCAGCAGCCCAGTTAATAACTATGGCTACACCTTC,CASSPVNNYGYTF
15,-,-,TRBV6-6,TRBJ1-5,TGTGCCAGCAGTTACGTGGTCCCAAGCAATCAGCCCCAGCATTTT,CASSYVVPSNQPQHF
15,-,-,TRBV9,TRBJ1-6,TGTGCCAGCAGCGTAGCTCACACAGTTGGGTCACCCCTCCACTTT,CASSVAHTVGSPLHF
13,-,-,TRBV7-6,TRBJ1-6,TGTGCCAGCAGCTTAGGGGATAATTCACCCCTCCACTTT,CASSLGDNSPLHF
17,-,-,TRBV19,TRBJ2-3,TGTGCCAGTAGCCATAGGGGACATGTGGGGTCCACAGATACGCAGTATTTT,CASSHRGHVGSTDTQYF
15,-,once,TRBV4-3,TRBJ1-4,TGCGCCAGCAGCCAAGGAGTGTCCACTAATGAAAAACTGTTTTTT,CASSQGVSTNEKLFF
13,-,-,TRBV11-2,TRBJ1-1,TGTGCCAGCAGCTTAATGATGAACACTGAAGCTTTCTTT,CASSLMMNTEAFF
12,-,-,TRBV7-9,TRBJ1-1,TGTGCCATCCTACTAGGGGGCACTGAAGCTTTCTTT,CAILLGGTEAFF
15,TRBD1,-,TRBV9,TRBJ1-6,TGTGCCAGCAGCGAATTGGACAGGTCCAATTCACCCCTCCACTTT,CASSELDRSNSPLHF
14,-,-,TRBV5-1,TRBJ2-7,TGCGCCAGCAGCTTGGGTGGCCTTGCCTACGAGCAGTACTTC,CASSLGGLAYEQYF
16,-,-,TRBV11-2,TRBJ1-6,TGTGCCAGCAGCGACGGAGGACTCTTGGGTAATTCACCCCTCCACTTT,CASSDGGLLGNSPLHF
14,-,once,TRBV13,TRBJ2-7,TGTGCCAGCAGCCAGCGGGTGAGCTCCTACGAGCAGTACTTC,CASSQRVSSYEQYF
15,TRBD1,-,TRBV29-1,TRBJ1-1,TGCAGCGTCGTTCTGGGACAGGGAACAAGCGCTGAAGCTTTCTTT,CSVVLGQGTSAEAFF
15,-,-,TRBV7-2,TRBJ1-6,TGTGCCAGCAGCCCTCGACAGGTGGGGAATTCACCCCTCCACTTT,CASSPRQVGNSPLHF
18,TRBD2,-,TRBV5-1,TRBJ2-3,TGCGCCAGCAGCTTGAGTGGGTCTAGCGGGGGGTACACAGATACGCAGTATTTT,CASSLSGSSGGYTDTQYF
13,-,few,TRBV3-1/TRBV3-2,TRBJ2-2,TGTGCCAGCAGCCAACGCTTCAACGGGGAGCTGTTTTTT,CASSQRFNGELFF
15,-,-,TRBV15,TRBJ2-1,TGTGCCACCAGTGGAGCGGCCTCCCCGAGCAATGAGCAGTTCTTC,CATSGAASPSNEQFF
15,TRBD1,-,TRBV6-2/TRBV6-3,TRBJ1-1,TGTGCCAGCAGTTTAGGACAGGGAAGGAAAACTGAAGCTTTCTTT,CASSLGQGRKTEAFF
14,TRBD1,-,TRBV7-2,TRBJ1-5,TGTGCCAGCAGCATGGGACAGGCCTATCAGCCCCAGCATTTT,CASSMGQAYQPQHF
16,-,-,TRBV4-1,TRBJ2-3,TGCGCCAGCAGCCAAGAGAGGGCCGTGGGGACAGATACGCAGTATTTT,CASSQERAVGTDTQYF
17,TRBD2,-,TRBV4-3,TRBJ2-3,TGCGCCAGCAGCCAAGGTGGACTAGCAGGGTTCACAGATACGCAGTATTTT,CASSQGGLAGFTDTQYF